Listed below are T cell receptor beta chains from one sample, sequenced in a study of a mutant IDH1 vaccine in newly diagnosed glioma. These TCRs' antigens remain unknown. Profiled with immunoSEQ multiplex PCR; TCRdb holds only in-frame clones, not every one. The data show about 60,000 clones, approximately 79% seen once. The sample here was PBMCs, taken from a glioma patient whose treatment included an IDH1 peptide vaccine. These receptors came from a woman in her forties or fifties with glioma. CDR3s leave out the opening cysteine and the closing phenylalanine or tryptophan.

v_gene	j_gene	CDR3aa
TRBV7-2	TRBJ2-7	ASSLDVRGEQY
TRBV7-8	TRBJ1-1	ASSLGTGGNTEAF
TRBV27	TRBJ1-1	ASSRGGLNTEAF
TRBV6-1	TRBJ1-2	ASSEALRDGYT
TRBV6-5	TRBJ2-7	ATYLSRGGSFEQY
TRBV7-2	TRBJ1-2	ASSLEHGSPYGYT
TRBV2	TRBJ1-2	ASSEVGVGYGYT
TRBV18	TRBJ1-1	ASSSGVNTEAF
TRBV9	TRBJ1-5	ASSVEVNQPQH
TRBV18	TRBJ1-1	ASSPGRFITEAF